This TCR beta chain derives from a study of identical twins. Study results and caveats: Cross-sectional statistical analysis, not tracking of the same donors, underpinned the conclusions. Models underestimated TCR alpha sharing (out-of-frame) in monozygotic twins.

The CDR3 runs 15 residues. V trimming: 5 bases; J trimming: 4 bases; junction bases outside the gene matches: 7. With template switching, a universal primer site was added, and the cDNA carried unique molecular identifiers. MiXCR, applied by TCRdb to the 5' RACE reads, yields one record per CDR3 protein. Among 500,000 to 650,000 distinct CDR3 sequences listed, under 8.5% were seen once. The table lists this clonotype with a few counts. Its antigen is not identified. Separately, the same data were catalogued under a study of yellow fever vaccine responses in identical twins.

What was sequenced was PBMCs. The genes are TRBV12-3 or TRBV12-4 and TRBJ2-2, with 7 bases that match TRBD1. This sequence was found in a woman aged 18-29 years in good health. CDR3 nucleotides: TGTGCCAGCAGTGTAGGGGCAGGGGGCACCGGGGAGCTGTTTTTT. Encoded protein: CASSVGAGGTGELFF.